The 8 T cell receptor beta chains listed next were all sequenced from one sample in a study of blood T cell repertoires in COVID-19. Produced via immunoSEQ multiplex PCR; TCRdb's table is partial and in-frame only. Among under 300,000 clones listed, about nine tenths were seen once. Sequenced input: PBMCs or T cells enriched from blood (not recorded which). These receptors all come from a woman in her twenties or thirties with acute COVID-19.

The rearrangement links TRBV5-1 to TRBJ1-1, with 9 bases aligning to TRBD1. The CDR3 covers 14 residues. CDR1 and CDR2 (germline): SGHRS, YFSETQ. The V and J ends lost 2 bases and 5 bases, in that order; junction bases with no gene match: 4. DNA of the CDR3: TGCGCCAGCAGCTTACAGGGGGCGCGGACTGAAGCTTTCTTT. Translating gives CASSLQGARTEAFF.

The chain carries TRBV5-5 and TRBJ2-1; D perhaps matches TRBD1 (5 bases). Germline lookup yields CDR1 SGHKS and CDR2 YYEKEE (reference sequence). The CDR3 length is 16 residues. The V end lost 4 bases, the J end lost 1 base, and 15 bases lay between the germline ends. CDR3 sequence reads: CASSPGFLVSYNEQFF. Here the CDR3 DNA reads TGTGCCAGCAGCCCAGGGTTTTTAGTGTCCTACAATGAGCAGTTCTTC.

V and J are TRBV12-3 or TRBV12-4 and TRBJ1-2; weak D call: TRBD1 (5 bases). The CDR3 has 13 amino acids. V lost 6 bases to trimming and J lost 7 bases, with 15 bases between them. The CDR3 protein is CASSLEGTFGYTF. In DNA, the CDR3 is TGTGCCAGCAGCTTGGAGGGGACGTTTGGCTACACCTTC.

The gene calls are TRBV19 and TRBJ1-2; 7 bases fit TRBD1. The CDR3 loop spans 13 amino acids. V dropped 8 bases and J dropped 7; count of bases not matched to a gene: 10. Germline-derived CDR1 and CDR2 are LNHDA and SQIVND (reference sequence). CDR3 amino acids: CASLFDRAAGYTF. The CDR3 DNA sequence: TGTGCCAGTCTGTTTGACAGGGCGGCTGGCTACACCTTC.

The chain recombines TRBV2 with TRBJ1-2; 9 positions agree with TRBD1. Per germline, CDR1 SNHLY and CDR2 FYNNEI. CDR3 length equals 14 residues. Trimming at V came to 3 bases and at J to 5 bases, leaving 4 bases not matched to a gene. The CDR3 bases are TGTGCCAGCAGTGAGATGGGACAGGGATATGGCTACACCTTC. It is translated as CASSEMGQGYGYTF.

The chain is built from TRBV28 and TRBJ1-4; 8 bases are shared with TRBD1. CDR3 size: 14 residues. Germline V gives CDR1 MDHEN, CDR2 SYDVKM. The V gene end was trimmed by 6 bases and the J gene end by 7 bases; junction bases not matched to a gene: 7. Here the CDR3 DNA reads TGTGCCAGCAGGCAACGGACAGGGCCTGAAAAACTGTTTTTT. Translation: CASRQRTGPEKLFF.

The chain is built from TRBV7-9 and TRBJ1-3; possibly TRBD1 for D (5 bases). The V gene lost 0 bases and the J gene lost 4 bases, with 10 bases spanning the gap. The CDR3 is made up of 15 amino acids. The V gene's germline CDR1 is SEHNR and CDR2 FQNEAQ (reference sequence). The DNA of the CDR3 is TGTGCCAGCAGCTTAGCAGGGGCGAGCGGAAACACCATATATTTT. Protein: CASSLAGASGNTIYF. Full variable domain (outside the CDR3, taken from reference TRBV7-9 and TRBJ1-3): DTGVSQNPRHKITKRGQNVTFRCDPISEHNRLYWYRQTLGQGPEFLTYFQNEAQLEKSRLLSDRFSAERPKGSFSTLEIQRTEQGDSAMYLCASSLAGASGNTIYFGEGSWLTVV.

The chain has TRBV4-3 and TRBJ1-4, with 8 bases fitting TRBD1. The CDR3 is 13 amino acids. The V and J ends lost 0 bases and 11 bases, in that order; junction bases with no gene match: 2. In germline, CDR1 is LGHNA, CDR2 YSLEER. CDR3 DNA: TGCGCCAGCAGCCAAGATTCAGGGGGCAAACTGTTTTTT. This encodes CASSQDSGGKLFF.